These 8 T cell receptor beta chains originate from one sample sequenced in a study of blood T cell repertoires in COVID-19 (dated by TCRdb to the early 2020s). The library was built by means of the immunoSEQ multiplex PCR assay. Sourced from immuneACCESS, this table was stored by TCRdb with only in-frame sequences that have V and J called. A share of the clones is absent; for the studies checked, an unresolved V gene accounts for under half, and the remainder has no known explanation. This sample comprises 45,000 to 55,000 clones, over 70% of them detected only once. The top ten clones comprise 15% of the sample. Material: peripheral blood. The receptor set was obtained from a human donor with active or convalescent COVID-19. The donor label of this sample is uncertain.

This chain uses TRBV18 with TRBJ2-1; TRBD2 matches at 7 bases. The CDR3 spans 16 residues. Germline trimming cut 0 bases from V and 0 bases from J; bases unmatched to any gene: 2. Germline loops: CDR1 KGHSH, CDR2 LQKENI. The CDR3 loop reads CASSPPQRGSYNEQFF. The CDR3 bases are TGTGCCAGCTCACCACCCCAGCGGGGCTCCTACAATGAGCAGTTCTTC. The full variable domain, in which reference TRBV18 and TRBJ2-1 provide the parts outside the CDR3, is NAGVMQNPRHLVRRRGQEARLRCSPMKGHSHVYWYRQLPEEGLKFMVYLQKENIIDESGMPKERFSAEFPKEGPSILRIQQVVRGDSAAYFCASSPPQRGSYNEQFFGPGTRLTVL.

The V call is TRBV24-1, the J call TRBJ2-3, with 8 bases fitting TRBD1. This CDR3 contains 16 residues. With 3 bases clipped from V and 6 bases from J, the junction kept 10 bases outside the gene matches. CDR1 KGHDR and CDR2 SFDVKD come from the germline V gene. CDR3: CATSDQMTGALDTQYF. The DNA for the CDR3 is TGTGCCACCAGTGATCAAATGACAGGGGCATTGGATACGCAGTATTTT.

This chain connects TRBV3-1 (or the pseudogene TRBV3-2) to TRBJ1-2; TRBD1 might be the D (5 bases). The CDR3 runs 12 residues. Trimming cost V 1 base and J 7 bases, with 7 bases left between them. The germline CDR1 and CDR2 sequences are LGHDT and YNNKEL (reference sequence). CDR3 residues: CASSQGGGGYTF. Here the CDR3 DNA reads TGTGCCAGCAGCCAAGGGGGGGGTGGCTACACCTTC.

This chain connects TRBV6-5 to TRBJ1-2, with D tentatively TRBD1 (6 bases). Per germline, CDR1 MNHEY and CDR2 SVGAGI. The V and J ends lost 11 bases and 4 bases respectively, with 14 bases between them. The CDR3 runs 12 residues. This CDR3 reads CASAGASYGYTF. The CDR3 DNA is TGTGCCTCGGCAGGGGCCAGCTATGGCTACACCTTC.

V and J are TRBV27 and TRBJ1-6; D remains ambiguous. Germline loops: CDR1 MNHEY, CDR2 SMNVEV (reference sequence). V was trimmed by 6 bases and J by 7 bases, leaving 13 bases between them. The CDR3 consists of 14 residues. The CDR3 coding sequence is TGTGCCAGCAGACCCGGGGTCAGAAATTCACCCCTCCACTTT. It is translated as CASRPGVRNSPLHF.

J is TRBJ2-4 and V is TRBV4-3; possible D gene TRBD2, 6 bases. CDR3 size: 15 residues. With 0 bases removed from V and 10 bases from J, the gap between germline ends came to 16 bases. Looked up from germline, CDR1 is LGHNA and CDR2 is YSLEER. This CDR3 is CASSQDRATRVIQYF. In DNA, the CDR3 is TGCGCCAGCAGCCAAGATCGAGCGACTAGAGTTATTCAGTACTTC.

This chain connects TRBV7-2 to TRBJ1-5; the D gene is possibly TRBD1 (5 bases). Trimming took off 1 base at V and 6 bases at J, with 16 bases between the two ends. The CDR3 length is 16 residues. The V gene's germline CDR1 is SGHTA and CDR2 FQGNSA. CDR3 sequence reads: CASSLGGGPYSQPQHF. The CDR3 DNA follows: TGTGCCAGCAGCTTAGGCGGGGGACCGTACAGTCAGCCCCAGCATTTT.

The chain has TRBV30 and TRBJ2-4; 8 nucleotides align to TRBD2. Germline CDR1 reads GTSNPN; CDR2 reads SVGIG (reference sequence). The CDR3 is made up of 18 amino acids. The V segment lost 0 bases and the J segment 0 bases; nucleotides outside the gene matches: 10. The CDR3 is CAWSVQRETAIAKNIQYF. The CDR3 DNA is TGTGCCTGGAGTGTTCAGCGGGAGACTGCGATAGCCAAAAACATTCAGTACTTC.